These 8 T cell receptor beta chains were all obtained from the same sample, sequenced in a study of cytotoxic CD8 clonotypes in ibrutinib-treated CLL. Assay: immunoSEQ multiplex PCR; the TCRdb copy retains only in-frame clones and omits some. The data contain some 150,000 clones, approximately 80% of them seen just once; the ten biggest clones take up approximately 30%. The sequences come from PBMCs, collected after 12 months of ibrutinib treatment. These receptors originate from a human donor with chronic lymphocytic leukemia.

V gene TRBV7-9 combines with J gene TRBJ2-2; 9 positions agree with TRBD1. The junction had 4 bases not matched to a gene; V was cut back by 5 bases and J by 3 bases. Germline V CDR1 and CDR2: SEHNR, FQNEAQ (reference sequence). The length of the CDR3 is 15 residues. CDR3 amino acids: CASSLDRGYTGELFF. The CDR3 DNA reads as TGTGCCAGCAGCCTGGACAGGGGTTACACCGGGGAGCTGTTTTTT.

This clone was counted only a few times. J is TRBJ2-7 and V is TRBV28; D not resolved. CDR1 is MDHEN and CDR2 is SYDVKM in the germline V gene. Trimming took off 2 bases at V and 1 base at J, with 9 bases between the two ends. CDR3 size: 14 residues. The CDR3 DNA sequence: TGTGCCAGCAGTTTAGGTATCCCTTCCTACGAGCAGTACTTC. Its protein is CASSLGIPSYEQYF.

This clone is classed as medium-sized. V usage is TRBV9 and J usage is TRBJ2-3; 9 nucleotides match TRBD2. J was trimmed by 6 bases and V by 2 bases; bases with no gene match: 4. The length of the CDR3 is 14 residues. CDR1 SGDLS and CDR2 YYNGEE come from the germline V gene. In nucleotides, the CDR3 is TGTGCCAGCAGCGTTAGCGGGAGCGTGGATACGCAGTATTTT. It encodes CASSVSGSVDTQYF.

This chain links TRBV11-2 with TRBJ1-4; weak D call: TRBD1 (6 bases). Germline CDR1 is SGHAT and CDR2 is FQNNGV. V was pared by 6 bases and J by 2 bases, with 7 bases between. CDR3 size: 13 residues. The CDR3: CASSGQTNEKLFF. The CDR3 bases are TGTGCCAGCAGTGGACAGACTAATGAAAAACTGTTTTTT.

J is TRBJ1-5 and V is TRBV27; no definite D call. There are 15 residues in the CDR3. The germline V gene encodes CDR1 MNHEY and CDR2 SMNVEV (reference sequence). Trimming cost V 3 bases and J 2 bases, with 11 bases left between them. The CDR3 sequence: CASSLSIAGNQPQHF. As DNA, the CDR3 is TGTGCCAGCAGTTTGTCGATCGCTGGCAATCAGCCCCAGCATTTT.

CDR3 protein: CASSSGLGDTQYF. CDR3 nucleotides: TGTGCCAGCAGCTCGGGACTCGGAGATACGCAGTATTTT. V gene TRBV7-2 combines with J gene TRBJ2-3, with D perhaps TRBD2 (6 bases). This CDR3 region has 13 residues. Trimming took 4 bases from V and 5 from J, leaving 10 bases between them. Germline-derived CDR1 and CDR2 are SGHTA and FQGNSA. The whole variable domain, filled in from reference TRBV7-2 and TRBJ2-3, reads GAGVSQSPSNKVTEKGKDVELRCDPISGHTALYWYRQSLGQGLEFLIYFQGNSAPDKSGLPSDRFSAERTGGSVSTLTIQRTQQEDSAVYLCASSSGLGDTQYFGPGTRLTVL.

The chain recombines TRBV7-8 with TRBJ1-3; D perhaps matches TRBD1 (6 bases). From germline, CDR1 is SGHVS and CDR2 FQNEAQ. The CDR3 has 16 amino acids. Trimming took off 5 bases at V and 1 base at J, with 15 bases between the two ends. CDR3 amino acids: CASSNRQAPSGNTIYF. In DNA form, the CDR3 reads TGTGCCAGCAGCAACCGACAGGCTCCATCTGGAAACACCATATATTTT.

This clone was found once. V is TRBV6-5 and J is TRBJ1-2; D might be TRBD1 (5 bases). This CDR3 spans 15 amino acids. The V gene lost 0 bases and the J gene lost 6 bases, with 14 bases spanning the gap. Germline V gene sequence: CDR1 MNHEY, CDR2 SVGAGI. Written as DNA, the CDR3 is TGTGCCAGCAGTTACTCGAGAAGTGGGACGGATGGCTACACCTTC. It specifies CASSYSRSGTDGYTF.